This TCR beta chain was identified during a study of circulating CD8 cells and anti-PD-1 response in melanoma. Four subsets defined by PD-1 and/or TIGIT were sorted from live CD3+CD8+TCRalphabeta+ cells. With 4 bases clipped from V and 0 bases from J, the junction kept 4 bases outside the gene matches. CDR3 length: 14 amino acids. CDR1 is SGHDT, CDR2 YYEEEE, per germline. TCR libraries were prepared from 15 ng of total RNA with the QIAseq Immune Repertoire TCR panel. TCRdb passed the reads through MiXCR, listing each CDR3 protein once. The sample lists 1,500 to 2,500 distinct CDR3 sequences, about 7% occurring once. This clonotype was picked up a small number of times.

The sequence was obtained from a human donor with melanoma. This specimen consisted of CD8+ T cells from PBMCs, obtained at baseline or after one month of anti-PD-1 therapy (not recorded which). This rearrangement joins TRBV5-6 to TRBJ2-7; TRBD1 matches at 7 bases. The CDR3 nucleotides read TGTGCCAGCAGCACCGCAGGGGGCTCCTACGAGCAGTACTTC. It is translated as CASSTAGGSYEQYF.